The 10 T cell receptor beta chains presented below share a single source sample, sequenced in a study of shared clonotypes between healthy human individuals. TCRdb's copy holds only in-frame clones and misses some; the assay was immunoSEQ multiplex PCR. The sample records approximately 2.3 million clones, approximately 95% being singletons. Sequencing used naive CD4+ T cells from PBMCs. Regarding subset: CD45RA+ positively selected. Every receptor here comes from a man between 18 and 35 years old in good health. Some clones in this sample may be carry-over from other donors' samples.

In the case of this clone: A junction boundary mismatches the germline segment, possibly from a read error. This chain connects TRBV6-1 to TRBJ2-6; 10 bases line up with TRBD2. The CDR3 covers 18 residues. CDR1 is MNHNS, CDR2 SASEGT, per germline. In nucleotides, the CDR3 is TGTGCCAGCAGTCAAGGAGCGGGAGGGAGCTCTGGGGCCAACGTCCTGACTTTT. It encodes CASSQGAGGSSGANVLTF.

Remarks on this clone: Other nucleotide sequences from this sample produce the same CDR3. The chain recombines TRBV14 with TRBJ2-5, with D uncertain. The germline gives CDR1 SGHDN, CDR2 FVKESK. CDR3 length: 12 residues. V was clipped by 2 bases and J by 5 bases, with 6 bases between them. The DNA for the CDR3 is TGTGCCAGCAGCCAATCGTGGGAGACCCAGTACTTC. Protein sequence: CASSQSWETQYF. Complete variable domain (other parts from reference TRBV14 and TRBJ2-5): EAGVTQFPSHSVIEKGQTVTLRCDPISGHDNLYWYRRVMGKEIKFLLHFVKESKQDESGMPNNRFLAERTGGTYSTLKVQPAELEDSGVYFCASSQSWETQYFGPGTRLLVL.

V gene TRBV19 combines with J gene TRBJ2-1; 8 nucleotides agree with TRBD1. Per the germline V gene, CDR1 is LNHDA and CDR2 is SQIVND (reference sequence). V was clipped by 4 bases and J by 2 bases; unmatched bases: 4. The length of the CDR3 is 15 residues. The CDR3 reads CASSRGQETYNEQFF. The DNA of the CDR3 is TGTGCCAGTAGTAGGGGACAGGAGACCTACAATGAGCAGTTCTTC.

In this sample, this clone turned up once. This chain uses TRBV18 with TRBJ1-2; 7 bases are shared with TRBD1. Germline V gene sequence: CDR1 KGHSH, CDR2 LQKENI. CDR3 size: 15 residues. The J segment lost 5 bases and the V segment lost 0 bases, leaving 6 bases of the junction unmatched. Here the CDR3 reads CASSPPGQQVYGYTF. Here the CDR3 DNA reads TGTGCCAGCTCACCACCGGGACAGCAAGTTTATGGCTACACCTTC.

The rearrangement joins TRBV5-1 to TRBJ1-4, with TRBD1 as a possible D gene (6 bases). The ends were cut back, 4 bases at V and 0 bases at J, with 10 bases in the middle. Germline loops: CDR1 SGHRS, CDR2 YFSETQ. This CDR3 has 15 residues. For the CDR3, the DNA is TGCGCCAGCAGCCGGGGGGCCGCAACTAATGAAAAACTGTTTTTT. It yields the protein CASSRGAATNEKLFF.

The chain is built from TRBV2 and TRBJ1-2; D gene unclear. This CDR3 is built from 13 residues. Trimming shortened V by 2 bases and J by 8 bases, and 12 bases separated the two germline ends. Germline CDR1 and CDR2: SNHLY and FYNNEI. CDR3 nucleotide sequence: TGTGCCAGCAGTGAACTCGGAAGGTGGGGCTACACCTTC. Protein sequence: CASSELGRWGYTF.

V usage is TRBV18 and J usage is TRBJ2-4, with a possible D match to TRBD1 (5 bases). The CDR3 has 15 amino acids. Trimming removed 1 base at V and 7 bases at J, with 14 bases between. Germline V CDR1 and CDR2: KGHSH, LQKENI. CDR3 coding DNA: TGTGCCAGCTCACCACAGGGGTCTTCTACGAACATTCAGTACTTC. This sequence encodes CASSPQGSSTNIQYF.

This clone appeared a few times. The chain recombines TRBV29-1 with TRBJ1-1; maybe TRBD1 (5 bases). Looked up from germline, CDR1 is SQVTM and CDR2 is ANQGSEA. V shed 4 bases and J shed 1 base, with 10 bases lying between them. The CDR3 is 13 residues long. CDR3 sequence (DNA): TGCAGCGTTGGATACGGACAGAACACTGAAGCTTTCTTT. Its translation: CSVGYGQNTEAFF.

The chain recombines TRBV27 with TRBJ2-7; TRBD1 matches 9 bases. This CDR3 has 15 amino acids. Germline values: CDR1 MNHEY, CDR2 SMNVEV (reference sequence). The ends lost 3 bases at V and 5 bases at J; junction bases unmatched: 8. The CDR3 protein is CASSFLRDRVDEQYF. CDR3 nucleotide sequence: TGTGCCAGCAGTTTCCTACGGGACAGGGTTGACGAGCAGTACTTC.

The chain joins TRBV11-2 to TRBJ2-6; D not resolved. This CDR3 is 12 amino acids long. With 10 bases removed from V and 4 bases from J, the gap between germline ends came to 8 bases. Germline values: CDR1 SGHAT, CDR2 FQNNGV. The DNA of the CDR3 is TGTGCCACCGCTTTAGGGGCCAACGTCCTGACTTTC. Its translation is CATALGANVLTF.